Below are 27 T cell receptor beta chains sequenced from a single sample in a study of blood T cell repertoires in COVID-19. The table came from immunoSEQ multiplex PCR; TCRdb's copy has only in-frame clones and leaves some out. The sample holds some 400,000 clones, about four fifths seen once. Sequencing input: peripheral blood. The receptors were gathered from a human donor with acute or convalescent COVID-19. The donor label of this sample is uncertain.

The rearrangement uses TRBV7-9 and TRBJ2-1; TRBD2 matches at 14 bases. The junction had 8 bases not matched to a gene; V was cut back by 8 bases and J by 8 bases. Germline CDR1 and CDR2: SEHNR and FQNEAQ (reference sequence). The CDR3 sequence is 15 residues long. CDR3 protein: CASWTSGGWQDEQFF. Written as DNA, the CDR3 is TGTGCCAGCTGGACTAGCGGGGGGTGGCAAGATGAGCAGTTCTTC.

The CDR3 nucleotides are TGTGCCAGCAGCCCTTTAGTTGAGTACCAAGAGACCCAGTACTTC. Protein sequence: CASSPLVEYQETQYF. This chain uses TRBV7-6 with TRBJ2-5; no reliable D call. V lost 5 bases and J 0 bases, leaving 13 bases between the germline ends. The V gene's germline CDR1 is SGHVS and CDR2 FNYEAQ. The CDR3 is 15 residues long.

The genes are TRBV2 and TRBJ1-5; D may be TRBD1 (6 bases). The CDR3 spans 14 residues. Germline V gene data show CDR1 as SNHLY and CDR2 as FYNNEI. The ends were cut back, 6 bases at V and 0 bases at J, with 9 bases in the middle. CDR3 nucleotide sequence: TGTGCCAGCAGATGGGACATTAGCAATCAGCCCCAGCATTTT. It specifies CASRWDISNQPQHF.

The CDR3 loop is CASSGGQETQYF. For the CDR3, the DNA is TGTGCCAGCAGCGGGGGGCAAGAGACCCAGTACTTC. The gene calls are TRBV11-2 and TRBJ2-5, with D possibly being TRBD2 (6 bases). Trimming took 5 bases from V and 2 from J, leaving 6 bases between them. CDR1 and CDR2 (germline): SGHAT, FQNNGV. CDR3 length equals 12 residues.

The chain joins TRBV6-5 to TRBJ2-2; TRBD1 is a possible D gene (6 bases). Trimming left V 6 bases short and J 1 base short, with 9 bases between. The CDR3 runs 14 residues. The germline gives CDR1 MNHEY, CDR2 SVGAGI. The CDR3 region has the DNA TGTGCCAGCAGGACACAGGGGAACACCGGGGAGCTGTTTTTT. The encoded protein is CASRTQGNTGELFF.

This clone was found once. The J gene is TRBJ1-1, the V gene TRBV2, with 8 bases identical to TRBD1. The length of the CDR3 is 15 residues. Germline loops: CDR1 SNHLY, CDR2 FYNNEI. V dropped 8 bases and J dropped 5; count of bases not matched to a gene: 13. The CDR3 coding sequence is TGTGCCAGCGTAAATAGCAGGGGGCCGGGGACTGAAGCTTTCTTT. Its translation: CASVNSRGPGTEAFF. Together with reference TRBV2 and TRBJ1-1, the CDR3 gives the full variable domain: EPEVTQTPSHQVTQMGQEVILRCVPISNHLYFYWYRQILGQKVEFLVSFYNNEISEKSEIFDDQFSVERPDGSNFTLKIRSTKLEDSAMYFCASVNSRGPGTEAFFGQGTRLTVV.

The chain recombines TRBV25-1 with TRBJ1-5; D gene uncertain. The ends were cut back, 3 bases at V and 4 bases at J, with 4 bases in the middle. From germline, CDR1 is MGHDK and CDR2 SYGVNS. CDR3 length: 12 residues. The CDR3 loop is CASSDSNQPQHF. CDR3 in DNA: TGTGCCAGCAGTGACAGTAATCAGCCCCAGCATTTT.

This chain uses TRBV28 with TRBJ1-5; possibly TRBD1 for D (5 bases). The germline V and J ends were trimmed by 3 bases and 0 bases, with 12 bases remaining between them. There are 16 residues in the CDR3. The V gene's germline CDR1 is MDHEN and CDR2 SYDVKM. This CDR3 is CASSFGRGYSNQPQHF. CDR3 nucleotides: TGTGCCAGCAGTTTTGGAAGGGGTTATAGCAATCAGCCCCAGCATTTT.

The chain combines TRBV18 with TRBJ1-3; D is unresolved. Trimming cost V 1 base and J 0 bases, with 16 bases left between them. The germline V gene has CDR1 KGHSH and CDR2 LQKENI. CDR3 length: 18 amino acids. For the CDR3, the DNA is TGTGCCAGCTCACCACGCCGGACTACCGATAGCTCTGGAAACACCATATATTTT. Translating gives CASSPRRTTDSSGNTIYF. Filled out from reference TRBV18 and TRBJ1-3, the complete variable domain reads NAGVMQNPRHLVRRRGQEARLRCSPMKGHSHVYWYRQLPEEGLKFMVYLQKENIIDESGMPKERFSAEFPKEGPSILRIQQVVRGDSAAYFCASSPRRTTDSSGNTIYFGEGSWLTVV.

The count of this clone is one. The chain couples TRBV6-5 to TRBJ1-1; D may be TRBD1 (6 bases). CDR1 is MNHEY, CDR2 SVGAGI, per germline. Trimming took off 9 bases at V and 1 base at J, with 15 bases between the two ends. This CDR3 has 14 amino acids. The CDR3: CASLLGGPNTEAFF. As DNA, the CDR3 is TGTGCCAGTCTGCTAGGGGGACCGAACACTGAAGCTTTCTTT.

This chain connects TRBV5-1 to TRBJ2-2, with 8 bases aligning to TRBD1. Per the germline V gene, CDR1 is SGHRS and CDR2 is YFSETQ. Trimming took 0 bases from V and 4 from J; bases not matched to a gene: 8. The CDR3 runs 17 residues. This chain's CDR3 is CASSLVQGARSTGELFF. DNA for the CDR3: TGCGCCAGCAGCTTGGTTCAGGGGGCGCGGAGCACCGGGGAGCTGTTTTTT.

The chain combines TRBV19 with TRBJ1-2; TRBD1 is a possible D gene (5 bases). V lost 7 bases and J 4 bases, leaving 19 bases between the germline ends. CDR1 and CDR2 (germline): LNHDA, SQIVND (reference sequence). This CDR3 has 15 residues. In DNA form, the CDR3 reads TGTGCCAGTACCCCCGGGGGTGCCGGAAGCTATGGCTACACCTTC. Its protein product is CASTPGGAGSYGYTF.

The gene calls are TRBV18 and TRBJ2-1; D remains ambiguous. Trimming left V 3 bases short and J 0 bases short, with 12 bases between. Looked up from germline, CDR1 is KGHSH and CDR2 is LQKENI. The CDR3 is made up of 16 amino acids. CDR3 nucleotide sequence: TGTGCCAGCTCACCTGGCAGAAGGAGCTCCTACAATGAGCAGTTCTTC. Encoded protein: CASSPGRRSSYNEQFF.

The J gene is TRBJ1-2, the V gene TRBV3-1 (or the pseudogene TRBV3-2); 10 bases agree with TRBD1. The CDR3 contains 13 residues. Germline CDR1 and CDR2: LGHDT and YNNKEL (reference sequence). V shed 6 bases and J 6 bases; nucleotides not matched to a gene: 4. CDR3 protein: CASSRTGGNGYTF. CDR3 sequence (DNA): TGTGCCAGCAGTCGGACAGGGGGGAATGGCTACACCTTC.

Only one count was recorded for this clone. CDR3 coding DNA: TGTGCCAGCAGTTTAACCGGGACAGGCAATAACGAGCAGTACTTC. Its protein is CASSLTGTGNNEQYF. The chain links TRBV27 to TRBJ2-7, with TRBD1 identical over 8 bases. CDR3 length: 15 amino acids. The germline V gene has CDR1 MNHEY and CDR2 SMNVEV (reference sequence). Germline trimming cut 2 bases from V and 5 bases from J; bases unmatched to any gene: 8.

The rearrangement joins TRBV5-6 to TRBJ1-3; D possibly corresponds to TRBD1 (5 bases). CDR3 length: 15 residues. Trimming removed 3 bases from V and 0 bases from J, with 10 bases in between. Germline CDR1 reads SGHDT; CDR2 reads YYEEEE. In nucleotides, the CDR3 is TGTGCCAGCAGCTATGACAGAATCTCTGGAAACACCATATATTTT. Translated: CASSYDRISGNTIYF.

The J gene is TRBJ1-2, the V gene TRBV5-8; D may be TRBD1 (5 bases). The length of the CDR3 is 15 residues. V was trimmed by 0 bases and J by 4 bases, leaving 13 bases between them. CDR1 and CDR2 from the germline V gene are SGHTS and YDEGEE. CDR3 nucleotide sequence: TGTGCCAGCAGCTTGGAGGTCGGAGGGGCCTATGGCTACACCTTC. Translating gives CASSLEVGGAYGYTF. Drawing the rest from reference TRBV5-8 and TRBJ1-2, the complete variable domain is EAGVTQSPTHLIKTRGQQATLRCSPISGHTSVYWYQQALGLGLQFLLWYDEGEERNRGNFPPRFSGRQFPNYSSELNVNALELEDSALYLCASSLEVGGAYGYTFGSGTRLTVV.

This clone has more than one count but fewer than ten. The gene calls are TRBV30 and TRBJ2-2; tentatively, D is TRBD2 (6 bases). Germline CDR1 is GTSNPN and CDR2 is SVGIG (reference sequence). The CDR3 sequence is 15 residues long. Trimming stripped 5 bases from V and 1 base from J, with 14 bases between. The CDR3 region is CAWEPSGLNTGELFF. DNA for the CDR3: TGTGCCTGGGAACCCAGCGGGTTGAACACCGGGGAGCTGTTTTTT.

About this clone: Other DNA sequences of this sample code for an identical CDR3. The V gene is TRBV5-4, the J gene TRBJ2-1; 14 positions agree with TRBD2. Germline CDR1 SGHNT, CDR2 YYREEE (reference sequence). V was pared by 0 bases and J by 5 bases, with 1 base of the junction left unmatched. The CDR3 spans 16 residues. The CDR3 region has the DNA TGTGCCAGCAGCTTGGGACTAGCGGGAGGGGACAATGAGCAGTTCTTC. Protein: CASSLGLAGGDNEQFF.

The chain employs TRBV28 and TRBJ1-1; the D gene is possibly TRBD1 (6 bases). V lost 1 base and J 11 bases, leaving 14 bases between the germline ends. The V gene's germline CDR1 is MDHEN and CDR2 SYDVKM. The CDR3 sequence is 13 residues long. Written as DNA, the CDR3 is TGTGCCAGCAGTTTATTACAGGGTGTTTGGGCTTTCTTT. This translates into CASSLLQGVWAFF.

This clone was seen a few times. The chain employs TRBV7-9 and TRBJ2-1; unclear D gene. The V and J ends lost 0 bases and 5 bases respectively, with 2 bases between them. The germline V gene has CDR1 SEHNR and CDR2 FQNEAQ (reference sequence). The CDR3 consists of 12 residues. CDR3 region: CASSLANNEQFF. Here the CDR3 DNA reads TGTGCCAGCAGCTTAGCCAACAATGAGCAGTTCTTC.

The DNA for the CDR3 is TGTGCCAGTAGTATCGAACCGCCACCAGTCAATGAGCAGTTCTTC. Amino acid sequence: CASSIEPPPVNEQFF. The V gene is TRBV19, the J gene TRBJ2-1; D is ambiguous. This CDR3 has 15 amino acids. The V and J ends lost 3 bases and 6 bases respectively, with 15 bases between them. Looked up from germline, CDR1 is LNHDA and CDR2 is SQIVND (reference sequence).

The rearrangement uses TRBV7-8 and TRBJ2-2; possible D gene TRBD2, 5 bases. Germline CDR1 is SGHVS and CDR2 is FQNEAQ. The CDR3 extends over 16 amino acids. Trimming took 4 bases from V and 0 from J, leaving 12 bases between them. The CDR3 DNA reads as TGTGCCAGCAGCTCCCCCGGGAACGCGAACACCGGGGAGCTGTTTTTT. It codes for CASSSPGNANTGELFF. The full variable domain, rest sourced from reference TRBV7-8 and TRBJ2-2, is GAGVSQSPRYKVAKRGQDVALRCDPISGHVSLFWYQQALGQGPEFLTYFQNEAQLDKSGLPSDRFFAERPEGSVSTLKIQRTQQEDSAVYLCASSSPGNANTGELFFGEGSRLTVL.

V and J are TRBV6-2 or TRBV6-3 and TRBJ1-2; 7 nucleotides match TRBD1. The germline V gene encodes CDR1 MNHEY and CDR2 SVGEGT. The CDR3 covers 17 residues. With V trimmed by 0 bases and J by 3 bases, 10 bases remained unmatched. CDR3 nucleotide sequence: TGTGCCAGCAGTTACTCGGGTCATGCCACAGGGGACTATGGCTACACCTTC. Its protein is CASSYSGHATGDYGYTF.

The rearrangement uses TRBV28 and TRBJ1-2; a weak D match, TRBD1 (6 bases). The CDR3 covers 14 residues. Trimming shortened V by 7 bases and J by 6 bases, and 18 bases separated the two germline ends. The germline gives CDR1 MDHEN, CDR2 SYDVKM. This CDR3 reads CASTLQGRFHGYTF. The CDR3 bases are TGTGCCAGCACCCTACAGGGACGATTCCATGGCTACACCTTC.

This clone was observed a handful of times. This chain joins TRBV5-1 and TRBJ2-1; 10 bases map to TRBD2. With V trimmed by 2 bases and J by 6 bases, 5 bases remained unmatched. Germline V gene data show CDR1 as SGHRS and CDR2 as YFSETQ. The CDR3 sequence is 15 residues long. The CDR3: CASSFITSGTNEQFF. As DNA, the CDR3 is TGCGCCAGCAGCTTTATAACTAGCGGGACCAATGAGCAGTTCTTC.

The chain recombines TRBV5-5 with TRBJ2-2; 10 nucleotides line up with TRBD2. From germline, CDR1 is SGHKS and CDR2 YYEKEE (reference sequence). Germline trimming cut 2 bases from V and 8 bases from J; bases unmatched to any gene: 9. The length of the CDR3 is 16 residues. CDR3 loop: CASSLRLAGVGGELFF. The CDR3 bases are TGTGCCAGCAGCTTACGGCTAGCGGGAGTAGGAGGGGAGCTGTTTTTT.